This note documents a single T cell receptor beta chain sequence. What it binds is not known. The data stem from a study of shared clonotypes between healthy human individuals. Study-wide results and caveats: Despite large depth, sorted-subset datasets appeared incompletely sequenced.

Clones were sequenced by immunoSEQ multiplex PCR, and TCRdb holds only the in-frame ones, with some missing. The data show 2 million to 2.5 million clones, more than 85% seen once. There were only Caucasian adults among the donors, and all lived in Nashville, Tennessee. J was trimmed by 2 bases and V by 1 base; bases with no gene match: 5. This CDR3 region has 15 residues. The germline V gene has CDR1 SGHTA and CDR2 FQGNSA. Sequencing was performed on naive CD4+ T cells from PBMCs. Subset here: CD45RA+ positively selected. This chain joins TRBV7-2 and TRBJ2-7; TRBD1 agrees at 7 bases. The TCR sequence derives from a man between 18 and 35 years old in good health. Some clones in this sample may be carry-over from other donors' samples. CDR3 sequence reads: CASSLVGTEPYEQYF. Here the CDR3 DNA reads TGTGCCAGCAGCTTAGTTGGGACAGAGCCCTACGAGCAGTACTTC.